This TCR beta chain was sequenced for a study of response to subunit inactivated influenza vaccine. Overall study findings and caveats: It was the authors' suggestion that each seasonal influenza vaccination recruits few new T cells.

This clonotype was counted between two and nine times. Its antigen is undetermined. This CDR3 is built from 15 residues. Trimming pared 5 bases from V and 8 bases from J, leaving 18 bases between. Germline V gene lookup returns CDR1 SGHDN and CDR2 FVKESK. Each CDR3 protein gets one entry after TCRdb re-called the RT-PCR reads with MiXCR. The sample yields fewer than 650,000 distinct CDR3 sequences, around 13% seen once. Sample: PBMCs from blood, taken 40 to 50 days after vaccination. The TCR was taken from a middle-aged man who received an inactivated influenza vaccine. The rearrangement links TRBV14 to TRBJ1-4, with D maybe TRBD1 (5 bases). CDR3 bases: TGTGCCAGCAGCGCCCAGGGAGTGTATAACGAAAAACTGTTTTTT. Amino acid sequence: CASSAQGVYNEKLFF.